Below, 20 T cell receptor beta chains from the same sample are listed, as sequenced in a study of T cell responses to AZD1222 COVID-19 vaccine. Profiling relied on immunoSEQ multiplex PCR, and the TCRdb table lists in-frame clones only, not all of them. The top ten hold around 4.1% of the sample, which has 140,000 to 150,000 clones, approximately 85% seen once. The starting material was peripheral blood, obtained on day 0 of MenACWY control vaccination. The receptors shown here come from an adult in good health.

V usage is TRBV6-5 and J usage is TRBJ2-2; the match to TRBD1 covers 9 bases. In germline, CDR1 is MNHEY, CDR2 SVGAGI. The CDR3 sequence is 14 residues long. Trimming at V came to 6 bases and at J to 5 bases, leaving 4 bases not matched to a gene. In DNA, the CDR3 is TGTGCCAGCAGGGGACAGGGTTGGACCGGGGAGCTGTTTTTT. It yields the protein CASRGQGWTGELFF.

The chain recombines TRBV2 with TRBJ2-2; D possibly corresponds to TRBD2 (6 bases). This CDR3 region has 12 residues. Germline V CDR1 and CDR2: SNHLY, FYNNEI. Trimming took 4 bases from V and 6 from J, leaving 6 bases between them. CDR3 amino acids: CASSASAGELFF. Written as DNA, the CDR3 is TGTGCCAGCAGTGCTAGCGCCGGGGAGCTGTTTTTT.

V usage is TRBV7-2 and J usage is TRBJ1-5; D is uncertain. CDR1 is SGHTA, CDR2 FQGNSA, per germline. With 2 bases removed from V and 9 bases from J, the gap between germline ends came to 5 bases. CDR3 length: 11 amino acids. CDR3 nucleotides: TGTGCCAGCAGCTTATTCGGGCCCCAGCATTTT. This sequence encodes CASSLFGPQHF.

J is TRBJ1-1 and V is TRBV5-1, with D perhaps TRBD1 (5 bases). Trimming pared 1 base from V and 5 bases from J, leaving 6 bases between. The length of the CDR3 is 12 residues. Germline lookup yields CDR1 SGHRS and CDR2 YFSETQ. The CDR3 nucleotides are TGCGCCAGCAGCTTGAAGGGGACTGAAGCTTTCTTT. Translated: CASSLKGTEAFF.

The chain couples TRBV7-9 to TRBJ1-6; D may be TRBD1 (5 bases). Per the germline V gene, CDR1 is SEHNR and CDR2 is FQNEAQ (reference sequence). Trimming pared 3 bases from V and 3 bases from J, leaving 12 bases between. CDR3 length: 16 amino acids. CDR3 region: CASSFQGALYNSPLHF. The CDR3 region has the DNA TGTGCCAGCAGCTTCCAGGGAGCCCTCTATAATTCACCCCTCCACTTT.

The genes are TRBV5-5 and TRBJ1-6; possibly TRBD1 for D (6 bases). This CDR3 region has 16 residues. The V gene's germline CDR1 is SGHKS and CDR2 YYEKEE (reference sequence). Trimming shortened V by 0 bases and J by 6 bases, and 13 bases separated the two germline ends. This CDR3 reads CASSLAGDTINSPLHF. CDR3 nucleotide sequence: TGTGCCAGCAGCTTGGCGGGGGACACAATTAATTCACCCCTCCACTTT.

This chain joins TRBV18 and TRBJ2-1, with 12 bases lining up with TRBD2. V dropped 4 bases and J dropped 8; count of bases not matched to a gene: 9. The CDR3 consists of 16 residues. Germline assignment: CDR1 KGHSH and CDR2 LQKENI. In nucleotides, the CDR3 is TGTGCCAGCTCACTCTCGACTAGCGGGGGCGTCGATGAGCAGTTCTTC. This translates into CASSLSTSGGVDEQFF.

V and J are TRBV4-1 and TRBJ1-2, with a possible D match to TRBD1 (5 bases). The germline V gene has CDR1 MGHRA and CDR2 YSYEKL. Trimming stripped 4 bases from V and 4 bases from J, with 25 bases between. CDR3 size: 18 residues. The CDR3 loop reads CASSREGQGRSLGYGYTF. The CDR3 nucleotides read TGCGCCAGCAGCCGAGAGGGGCAGGGAAGGTCACTAGGCTATGGCTACACCTTC.

J is TRBJ1-3 and V is TRBV5-1, with TRBD1 identical over 7 bases. CDR1 SGHRS and CDR2 YFSETQ come from the germline V gene. CDR3 length equals 14 residues. With 4 bases clipped from V and 4 bases from J, the junction kept 5 bases outside the gene matches. CDR3 amino acids: CASSTGTEGNTIYF. DNA of the CDR3: TGCGCCAGCAGCACCGGGACAGAAGGAAACACCATATATTTT.

The J gene is TRBJ1-2, the V gene TRBV3-1 (or the pseudogene TRBV3-2), with D possibly TRBD1 on 5 matching bases. Germline V lookup: CDR1 LGHDT, CDR2 YNNKEL (reference sequence). This CDR3 is built from 14 residues. Trimming removed 5 bases from V and 5 bases from J, with 15 bases in between. The CDR3 loop is CASSFLSGRYGYTF. The CDR3 nucleotides read TGTGCCAGCAGCTTCTTGTCGGGGCGGTATGGCTACACCTTC.

This chain connects TRBV5-1 to TRBJ2-1; 9 bases are a match to TRBD1. The V and J ends lost 4 bases and 4 bases, in that order; junction bases with no gene match: 6. The CDR3 runs to 15 residues. In germline, CDR1 is SGHRS, CDR2 YFSETQ. The CDR3 bases are TGCGCCAGCAGCGCGGGACAGGGTGGGTACAATGAGCAGTTCTTC. Translation: CASSAGQGGYNEQFF.

This clone came up once. The V and J genes are TRBV28 and TRBJ1-1; D unresolved. Germline values: CDR1 MDHEN, CDR2 SYDVKM. Trimming took 1 base from V and 4 from J, leaving 19 bases between them. This CDR3 is built from 17 residues. CDR3 nucleotide sequence: TGTGCCAGCAGTTTATTTGTTTCGAGGAGGGTGGGCACTGAAGCTTTCTTT. This translates into CASSLFVSRRVGTEAFF.

The rearrangement links TRBV10-2 to TRBJ2-7; tentatively, D is TRBD1 or TRBD2 (5 bases each). CDR3 length: 14 amino acids. Germline loops: CDR1 WSHSY, CDR2 SAAADI. V lost 6 bases to trimming and J lost 0 bases, with 12 bases between them. CDR3 in DNA: TGCGCCAGCAGACCGGGACGAAGCTCCTACGAGCAGTACTTC. It encodes CASRPGRSSYEQYF.

J is TRBJ1-3 and V is TRBV21-1. TRBV21-1 is deemed a pseudogene. The CDR3 totals 17 residues. The CDR3: CASLLGSGGRTGNTIYF. CDR3 DNA: TGTGCCAGCCTCTTAGGGTCGGGGGGGAGAACTGGAAACACCATATATTTT.

The rearrangement links TRBV11-1 to TRBJ2-5; D unclear. The V end lost 5 bases, the J end lost 5 bases, and 15 bases lay between the germline ends. The CDR3 has 14 amino acids. Germline-derived CDR1 and CDR2 are SGHAT and FQDESV (reference sequence). This CDR3 is CASSPRPLQETQYF. The CDR3 region has the DNA TGTGCCAGCAGCCCTAGACCCCTCCAGGAGACCCAGTACTTC.

In DNA, the CDR3 is TGTGCCAGCAGTTTATCCAGGGGATGGTACTTC. Its protein is CASSLSRGWYF. This sequence joins TRBV28 and TRBJ2-5, with a tentative D call TRBD1 (6 bases). CDR3 length: 11 residues. V shed 1 base and J shed 13 bases, with 10 bases lying between them. Germline loops: CDR1 MDHEN, CDR2 SYDVKM.

The chain has TRBV19 and TRBJ1-5, with TRBD1 as a possible D gene (5 bases). The V gene lost 3 bases and the J gene lost 1 base, with 16 bases spanning the gap. From germline, CDR1 is LNHDA and CDR2 SQIVND (reference sequence). This CDR3 has 17 amino acids. This chain's CDR3 is CASSIRHTGGSNQPQHF. CDR3 sequence (DNA): TGTGCCAGTAGTATTCGGCATACAGGCGGAAGCAATCAGCCCCAGCATTTT. The full variable domain, its missing parts supplied by reference TRBV19 and TRBJ1-5, is DGGITQSPKYLFRKEGQNVTLSCEQNLNHDAMYWYRQDPGQGLRLIYYSQIVNDFQKGDIAEGYSVSREKKESFPLTVTSAQKNPTAFYLCASSIRHTGGSNQPQHFGDGTRLSIL.

The rearrangement joins TRBV6-6 to TRBJ1-6; a weak D match, TRBD1 (5 bases). Germline values: CDR1 MNHNY, CDR2 SVGAGI (reference sequence). Trimming removed 6 bases from V and 9 bases from J, with 18 bases in between. The CDR3 totals 15 residues. CDR3 nucleotides: TGTGCCAGCAGCTATTCTGGGGGGGATAGTTCACCCCTCCACTTT. Translation: CASSYSGGDSSPLHF.

The table lists this clone with a few counts. The V gene is TRBV2, the J gene TRBJ2-7; TRBD1 might be the D (6 bases). The ends were cut back, 8 bases at V and 3 bases at J, with 17 bases in the middle. Germline CDR1 is SNHLY and CDR2 is FYNNEI. This CDR3 region has 14 residues. The CDR3 DNA is TGTGCCAGCGAACGAGCCAGCAGGGGCTACGAGCAGTACGTC. It is translated as CASERASRGYEQYV.

The gene calls are TRBV7-9 and TRBJ2-7; no firm D call. Germline loops: CDR1 SEHNR, CDR2 FQNEAQ (reference sequence). Trimming left V 1 base short and J 5 bases short, with 12 bases between. This CDR3 region has 14 residues. The CDR3 coding sequence is TGTGCCAGCAGCTTAGATCACGGCGTGAACGAGCAGTACTTC. Translation gives CASSLDHGVNEQYF. Using reference TRBV7-9 and TRBJ2-7 for the parts outside the CDR3, the full variable domain is DTGVSQNPRHKITKRGQNVTFRCDPISEHNRLYWYRQTLGQGPEFLTYFQNEAQLEKSRLLSDRFSAERPKGSFSTLEIQRTEQGDSAMYLCASSLDHGVNEQYFGPGTRLTVT.